This T cell receptor (beta chain) originates from a study of blood T cells in healthy people across ages. Study summary: Every two T cells gave about one barcoded beta molecule via template switching.

Using a J-beta primer mix together with a sample-barcoded 5' primer, a second PCR was run for roughly 7 to 12 cycles. TCRdb called the 5' RACE reads again in MiXCR, with one record for every CDR3 protein. This table has approximately 670,000 distinct CDR3 sequences, 35% to 50% appearing once. Each donor had around 9.8 milliliters of peripheral blood drawn. Sample: blood. The sequence was collected from a man aged 80 or over in good health.

CDR3 region: CSARAAGGADTQYF. The CDR3 region has the DNA TGCAGTGCTAGGGCAGCGGGGGGGGCAGATACGCAGTATTTT. The genes are TRBV20-1 and TRBJ2-3; 10 nucleotides align to TRBD2. Unmatched junction bases numbered 4, after V lost 3 bases and J lost 4 bases. The CDR3 extends over 14 amino acids. Per germline, CDR1 DFQATT and CDR2 SNEGSKA (reference sequence).